The clone carrying this T cell receptor beta chain was picked up one time. Assay used: immunoSEQ multiplex PCR; TCRdb lists only in-frame clones, some missing. The sample shows around 78,000 clones, 94% of them seen only once. This sample stems from a study of control samples from healthy donors and cancer patients. Germline values: CDR1 SGHVS, CDR2 FNYEAQ. This CDR3 has 17 residues. V was trimmed by 5 bases and J by 9 bases, leaving 28 bases between them. This TCR derives from a woman in her late teens or twenties in good health. This chain links TRBV7-6 with TRBJ2-5, with D tentatively TRBD1 (6 bases). Material: blood. The DNA for the CDR3 is TGTGCCAGCAGCATACAGGGTGATATTGGAGGCGCCGTTCCCCAGTACTTC. Amino acids: CASSIQGDIGGAVPQYF.